A single sample is the source of the 21 T cell receptor beta chains below, sequenced in a study of prognosis after radiotherapy for stage I lung cancer. It was by two-round multiplex PCR that TCR beta CDR3 was amplified from genomic DNA. Primers targeting each individual TRBV and TRBJ gene were applied in first-round PCR. TCRdb re-derived calls from the multiplex PCR reads in MiXCR, one entry per CDR3 protein. The sample holds around 19,000 distinct CDR3 sequences, around half seen once. Sequenced here: PBMCs, sampled before or after stereotactic body radiation therapy (not recorded which). These receptors came from a donor over 45 with non-small cell lung cancer.

This clonotype was seen a handful of times. In DNA form, the CDR3 reads TGTGCCAGCAGCTGGGGGTGGAATGAGCAGTTCTTC. Encoded protein: CASSWGWNEQFF. The chain links TRBV11-3 to TRBJ2-1; possibly TRBD1 or TRBD2 for D (5 bases each). The CDR3 is 12 amino acids. CDR1 is SGHNT, CDR2 YENEEA, per germline. V gave up 4 bases and J gave up 7 bases, with 8 bases separating them.

With respect to this clonotype: It differs at one base from a far larger clone, so likely a read error. The CDR3 here is CASSYRGPSNQHQHF. The DNA for the CDR3 is TGTGCCAGCAGTTATAGGGGTCCGAGCAATCAGCACCAGCATTTT. This chain joins TRBV6-4 and TRBJ1-5, with D possibly matching TRBD1 (5 bases). The CDR3 has 15 amino acids. The germline CDR1 and CDR2 sequences are MRHNA and SNTAGT.

The table lists this clonotype with many counts. The CDR3 is CASSTGVQGDTQYF. The CDR3 region has the DNA TGTGCCAGCAGCACGGGGGTCCAAGGAGATACGCAGTATTTT. The chain is built from TRBV9 and TRBJ2-3; D may be TRBD2 (6 bases). This CDR3 region has 14 residues. Germline values: CDR1 SGDLS, CDR2 YYNGEE. V gave up 4 bases and J gave up 5 bases, with 14 bases separating them.

The table lists this clonotype with many counts. The gene calls are TRBV12-3 or TRBV12-4 and TRBJ2-3; D is unresolved. Trimming pared 6 bases from V and 6 bases from J, leaving 13 bases between. CDR3 length equals 13 residues. As DNA, the CDR3 is TGTGCCAGCAGGACGGACGCAAGGGATACGCAGTATTTT. Amino acid sequence: CASRTDARDTQYF.

Of note for this clonotype: A single base is all that separates this from a far larger clone, so a read error is likely. Here the CDR3 reads CASSLGPGSSYKQYF. For the CDR3, the DNA is TGTGCCAGCAGCTTAGGCCCCGGGAGCTCCTACAAGCAGTACTTC. This rearrangement joins TRBV7-9 to TRBJ2-7; perhaps TRBD2 as D (6 bases). Germline CDR1 and CDR2: SEHNR and FQNEAQ (reference sequence). The CDR3 sequence is 15 residues long.

There are many counts of this clonotype. This chain uses TRBV6-1 with TRBJ1-1; 11 nucleotides line up with TRBD1. From germline, CDR1 is MNHNS and CDR2 SASEGT. Trimming at V came to 10 bases and at J to 4 bases, leaving 5 bases not matched to a gene. CDR3 length equals 13 residues. The CDR3 DNA reads as TGTGCCAACTCGGACAGGGGGCCCACTGAAGCTTTCTTT. As protein: CANSDRGPTEAFF.

Note on this clonotype: The DNA is omitted, as the CDR3 cannot be located on it reliably, and the CDR3 follows TCRdb's listing. The rearrangement joins TRBV6-2 or TRBV6-3 to TRBJ2-3; no check of the table's D call, TRBD1, against the DNA was made. Both ends counted, the CDR3 spans 22 residues. The germline gives CDR1 MNHEY, CDR2 SVGEGT. The CDR3 protein is CASSDSKPRRPVARLAQIRSIF.

This clonotype was seen many times. CDR3 sequence reads: CASSAVETDTQYF. DNA for the CDR3: TGTGCCAGCAGTGCGGTCGAAACAGATACGCAGTATTTT. V usage is TRBV6-4 and J usage is TRBJ2-3, with unresolved D. The germline V gene has CDR1 MRHNA and CDR2 SNTAGT. This CDR3 is built from 13 residues. The ends were cut back, 4 bases at V and 3 bases at J, with 8 bases in the middle.

This clonotype was recorded at least ten times. The rearrangement joins TRBV29-1 to TRBJ2-1; D not certain. Trimming took 0 bases from V and 9 from J, leaving 15 bases between them. Germline CDR1 and CDR2: SQVTM and ANQGSEA. The length of the CDR3 is 14 residues. The CDR3 here is CSVEDPSGSGEQFF. CDR3 DNA: TGCAGCGTTGAAGACCCCTCCGGATCAGGTGAGCAGTTCTTC.

To note about this clonotype: Germline is not matched at one junction end, which may reflect a read error. The chain employs TRBV5-4 and TRBJ1-2; maybe TRBD1 (5 bases). Germline CDR1 reads SGHNT; CDR2 reads YYREEE (reference sequence). The CDR3 is made up of 14 amino acids. CDR3 nucleotides: TGTGCCAGCATCTTGGTACAGGACAACTATGGCTACACCTTC. Translation gives CASILVQDNYGYTF.

The chain combines TRBV7-9 with TRBJ2-2; 7 positions match TRBD2. After removal of 10 bases from V and 6 bases from J, the junction contained 8 bases not matched to a gene. Germline CDR1 SEHNR, CDR2 FQNEAQ (reference sequence). This CDR3 has 13 residues. The CDR3 DNA sequence: TGTGCCACCGAACCGGGGGGATCCGGGGAGCTGTTTTTT. It is translated as CATEPGGSGELFF. The variable domain in full, with the rest retrieved from reference TRBV7-9 and TRBJ2-2, is DTGVSQNPRHKITKRGQNVTFRCDPISEHNRLYWYRQTLGQGPEFLTYFQNEAQLEKSRLLSDRFSAERPKGSFSTLEIQRTEQGDSAMYLCATEPGGSGELFFGEGSRLTVL.

This clonotype was recorded at least ten times. The chain links TRBV30 to TRBJ1-4; D remains ambiguous. The CDR3 is 14 residues long. Germline lookup yields CDR1 GTSNPN and CDR2 SVGIG (reference sequence). The V end was cut by 2 bases, the J end by 5 bases, with 12 bases between. The CDR3 nucleotides read TGTGCCTGGAGTCCGACAACCCGGAATGAAAAACTGTTTTTT. Translating gives CAWSPTTRNEKLFF.

As to this clonotype: A much larger clone lies one base from this, so it may be a read error. CDR3 DNA sequence: TGTGCCAGCATCCCGTCCCAGGGTGTATACGAGCAGTACTTC. Residues: CASIPSQGVYEQYF. V and J are TRBV3-1 and TRBJ2-7; a possible D gene is TRBD1 (5 bases). V dropped 7 bases and J dropped 4 bases, with 17 bases sitting between them. CDR3 length equals 14 residues. Per the germline V gene, CDR1 is LGHDT and CDR2 is YNNKEL (reference sequence).

This chain joins TRBV11-2 and TRBJ2-1; the D gene could be TRBD1 or TRBD2 (6 bases each). Germline CDR1 is SGHAT and CDR2 is FQNNGV. The CDR3 spans 16 residues. V lost 3 bases and J 10 bases, leaving 22 bases between the germline ends. CDR3 loop: CASSFLRGRSGKEQFF. In nucleotides, the CDR3 is TGTGCCAGCAGCTTCTTAAGGGGGAGGTCTGGAAAAGAGCAGTTCTTC.

The table lists this clonotype with a few counts. A read error is possible here, since a much larger clone lies one base away. This chain links TRBV7-2 with TRBJ1-4, with D tentatively TRBD1 (6 bases). Germline CDR1 reads SGHTA; CDR2 reads FQGNSA. Trimming shortened V by 6 bases and J by 7 bases, and 18 bases separated the two germline ends. The length of the CDR3 is 15 residues. CDR3 protein: CASSLEGVGSEKLFF. For the CDR3, the DNA is TGTGCCAGCAGTCTAGAGGGGGTCGGGAGTGAAAAACTGTTTTTT.

With respect to this clonotype: This may arise from a read error, as a much more abundant clone is one base away. In nucleotides, the CDR3 is TGTGCCAGCAGTTACGATTTGGGGTTACCTCAAGCTTTCTTT. Translation gives CASSYDLGLPQAFF. V is TRBV6-2 or TRBV6-3 and J is TRBJ1-1; D is ambiguous. Germline V gene lookup returns CDR1 MNHEY and CDR2 SVGEGT. V was clipped by 2 bases and J by 9 bases, with 16 bases between them. The CDR3 contains 14 residues.

The CDR3 sequence is CSTASGGGNQPQHF. For the CDR3, the DNA is TGTTCCACCGCATCAGGAGGGGGCAATCAGCCCCAGCATTTT. The chain links TRBV28 to TRBJ1-5, with a tentative D call TRBD1 (5 bases). This CDR3 spans 14 amino acids. Germline CDR1 MDHEN, CDR2 SYDVKM.

This clonotype was counted ten times or more. The chain carries TRBV9 and TRBJ2-3; TRBD1 might be the D (5 bases). Trimming took 4 bases from V and 0 from J, leaving 9 bases between them. Germline CDR1 is SGDLS and CDR2 is YYNGEE. The CDR3 totals 14 residues. CDR3 DNA sequence: TGTGCCAGCAGCTCCCGACAGAGCACAGATACGCAGTATTTT. This gives the protein CASSSRQSTDTQYF.

In this sample, this clonotype turned up many times. This chain joins TRBV6-4 and TRBJ2-7, with a tentative D call TRBD2 (5 bases). Germline CDR1 and CDR2: MRHNA and SNTAGT. This CDR3 is 13 amino acids long. V lost 0 bases and J 5 bases, leaving 8 bases between the germline ends. The chain's CDR3 is CASSDSPGNEQYF. The CDR3 region has the DNA TGTGCCAGCAGTGACTCCCCGGGGAACGAGCAGTACTTC.

CDR3 residues: CASSLPGSSYEQYF. The CDR3 nucleotides are TGTGCCAGCAGTTTGCCCGGGAGCTCCTACGAGCAGTACTTC. This rearrangement joins TRBV28 to TRBJ2-7, with TRBD2 as a possible D gene (6 bases). The germline V gene encodes CDR1 MDHEN and CDR2 SYDVKM. The CDR3 contains 14 residues. Trimming cost V 3 bases and J 0 bases, with 9 bases left between them.

This clonotype was seen repeatedly, ten times or more. The V call is TRBV2, the J call TRBJ2-5; tentatively, D is TRBD1 (6 bases). From germline, CDR1 is SNHLY and CDR2 FYNNEI. This CDR3 spans 14 amino acids. V was cut by 4 bases and J by 5 bases, with 14 bases left in between. This CDR3 reads CASSGQVKGETQYF. The CDR3 coding sequence is TGTGCCAGCAGTGGACAGGTTAAAGGGGAGACCCAGTACTTC.